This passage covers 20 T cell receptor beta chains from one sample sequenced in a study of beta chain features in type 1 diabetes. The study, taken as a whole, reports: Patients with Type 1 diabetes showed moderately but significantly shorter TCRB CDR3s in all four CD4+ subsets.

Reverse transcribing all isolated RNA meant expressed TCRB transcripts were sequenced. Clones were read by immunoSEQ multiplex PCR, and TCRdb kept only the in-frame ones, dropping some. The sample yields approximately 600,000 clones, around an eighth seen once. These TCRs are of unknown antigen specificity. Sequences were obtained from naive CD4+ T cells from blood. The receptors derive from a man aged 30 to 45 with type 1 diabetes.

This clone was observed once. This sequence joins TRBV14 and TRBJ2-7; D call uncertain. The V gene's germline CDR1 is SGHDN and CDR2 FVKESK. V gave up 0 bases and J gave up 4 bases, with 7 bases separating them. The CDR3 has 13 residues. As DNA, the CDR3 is TGTGCCAGCAGCCAAGAGATCGGGTACGAGCAGTACTTC. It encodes CASSQEIGYEQYF.

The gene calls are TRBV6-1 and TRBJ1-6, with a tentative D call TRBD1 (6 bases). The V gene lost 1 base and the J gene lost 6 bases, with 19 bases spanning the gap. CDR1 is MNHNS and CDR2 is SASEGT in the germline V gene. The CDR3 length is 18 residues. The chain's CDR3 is CASSEVKIYDRINSPLHF. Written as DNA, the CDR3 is TGTGCCAGCAGTGAAGTTAAAATCTACGACAGGATTAATTCACCCCTCCACTTT.

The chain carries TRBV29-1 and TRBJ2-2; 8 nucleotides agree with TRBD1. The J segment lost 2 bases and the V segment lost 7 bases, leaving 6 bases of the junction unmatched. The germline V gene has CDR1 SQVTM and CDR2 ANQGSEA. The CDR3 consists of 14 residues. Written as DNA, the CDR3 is TGCAGCGCCTGGGGGACAGGAAACACCGGGGAGCTGTTTTTT. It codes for CSAWGTGNTGELFF.

CDR3 loop: CAWTHNWAREETQYF. CDR3 DNA: TGTGCCTGGACTCACAACTGGGCCCGTGAGGAGACCCAGTACTTC. The chain couples TRBV30 to TRBJ2-5, with no clear D. The CDR3 contains 15 residues. V was trimmed by 4 bases and J by 5 bases, leaving 20 bases between them. Germline V gene lookup returns CDR1 GTSNPN and CDR2 SVGIG (reference sequence).

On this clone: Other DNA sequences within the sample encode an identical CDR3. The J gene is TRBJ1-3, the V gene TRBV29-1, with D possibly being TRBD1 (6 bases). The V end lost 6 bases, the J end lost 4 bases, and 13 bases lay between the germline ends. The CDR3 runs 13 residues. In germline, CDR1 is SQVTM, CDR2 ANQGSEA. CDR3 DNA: TGCAGCGTACGACGGACAGCCGGAAACACCATATATTTT. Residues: CSVRRTAGNTIYF.

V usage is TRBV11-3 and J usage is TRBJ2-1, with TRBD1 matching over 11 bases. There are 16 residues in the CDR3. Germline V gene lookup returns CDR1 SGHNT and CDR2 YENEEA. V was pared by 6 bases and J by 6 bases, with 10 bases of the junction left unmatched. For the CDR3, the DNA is TGTGCCAGCAGTTCTGGTTCCGGGACAGGGGGCAATGAGCAGTTCTTC. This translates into CASSSGSGTGGNEQFF.

The CDR3 loop reads CASSSTGTITDTQYF. The CDR3 DNA reads as TGTGCCAGCAGTTCGACAGGAACCATCACAGATACGCAGTATTTT. The V and J genes are TRBV28 and TRBJ2-3, with D tentatively TRBD1 (6 bases). The CDR3 length is 15 residues. The V end was cut by 4 bases, the J end by 2 bases, with 13 bases between. CDR1 MDHEN and CDR2 SYDVKM come from the germline V gene.

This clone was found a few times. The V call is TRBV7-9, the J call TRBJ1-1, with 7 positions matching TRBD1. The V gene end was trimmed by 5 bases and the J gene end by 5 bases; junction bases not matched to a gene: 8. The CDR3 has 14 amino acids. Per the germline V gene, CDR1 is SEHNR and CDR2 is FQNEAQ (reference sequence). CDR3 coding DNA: TGTGCCAGCAGCCTCCGGGACAGACGGACTGAAGCTTTCTTT. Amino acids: CASSLRDRRTEAFF.

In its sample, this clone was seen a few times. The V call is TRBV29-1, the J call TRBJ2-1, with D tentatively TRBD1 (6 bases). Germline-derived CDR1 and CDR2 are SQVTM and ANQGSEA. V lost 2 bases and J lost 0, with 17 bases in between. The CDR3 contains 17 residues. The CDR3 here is CSVERTGTRSSYNEQFF. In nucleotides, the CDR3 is TGCAGCGTTGAACGTACAGGGACACGTAGCTCCTACAATGAGCAGTTCTTC.

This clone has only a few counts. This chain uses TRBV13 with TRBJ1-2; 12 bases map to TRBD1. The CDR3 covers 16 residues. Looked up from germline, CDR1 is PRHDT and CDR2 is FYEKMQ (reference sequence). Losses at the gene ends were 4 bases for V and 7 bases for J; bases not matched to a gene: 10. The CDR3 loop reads CASSWLGQGALSGYTF. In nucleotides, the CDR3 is TGTGCCAGCAGCTGGCTGGGACAGGGGGCCCTGAGTGGCTACACCTTC. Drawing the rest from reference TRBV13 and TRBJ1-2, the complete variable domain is AAGVIQSPRHLIKEKRETATLKCYPIPRHDTVYWYQQGPGQDPQFLISFYEKMQSDKGSIPDRFSAQQFSDYHSELNMSSLELGDSALYFCASSWLGQGALSGYTFGSGTRLTVV.

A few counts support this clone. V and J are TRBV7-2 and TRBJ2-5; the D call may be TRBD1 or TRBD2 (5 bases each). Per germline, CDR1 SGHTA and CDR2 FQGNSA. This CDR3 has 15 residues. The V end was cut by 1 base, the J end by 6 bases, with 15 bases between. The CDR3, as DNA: TGTGCCAGCAGCTTAGGGGTCGGGGCCGGCAAGACCCAGTACTTC. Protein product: CASSLGVGAGKTQYF.

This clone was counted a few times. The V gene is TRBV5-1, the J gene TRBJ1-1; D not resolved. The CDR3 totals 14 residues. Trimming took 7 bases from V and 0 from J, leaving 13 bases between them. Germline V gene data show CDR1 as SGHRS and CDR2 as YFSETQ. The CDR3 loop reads CASLLDDLNTEAFF. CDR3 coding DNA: TGCGCCAGCCTGCTAGACGATTTGAACACTGAAGCTTTCTTT.

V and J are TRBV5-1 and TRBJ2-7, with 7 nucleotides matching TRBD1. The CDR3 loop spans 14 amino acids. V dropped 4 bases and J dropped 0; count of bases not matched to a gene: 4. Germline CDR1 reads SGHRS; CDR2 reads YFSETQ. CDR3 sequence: CASSGGQYSYEQYF. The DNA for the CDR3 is TGCGCCAGCAGCGGGGGACAGTACTCCTACGAGCAGTACTTC. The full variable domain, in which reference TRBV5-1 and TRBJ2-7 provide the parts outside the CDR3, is KAGVTQTPRYLIKTRGQQVTLSCSPISGHRSVSWYQQTPGQGLQFLFEYFSETQRNKGNFPGRFSGRQFSNSRSEMNVSTLELGDSALYLCASSGGQYSYEQYFGPGTRLTVT.

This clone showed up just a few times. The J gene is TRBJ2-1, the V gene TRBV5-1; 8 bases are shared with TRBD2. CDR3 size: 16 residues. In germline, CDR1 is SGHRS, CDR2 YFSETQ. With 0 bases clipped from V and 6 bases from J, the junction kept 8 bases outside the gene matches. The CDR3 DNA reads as TGCGCCAGCAGCTTGGTCGGCAGCGGGGGCCGCAATGAGCAGTTCTTC. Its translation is CASSLVGSGGRNEQFF.

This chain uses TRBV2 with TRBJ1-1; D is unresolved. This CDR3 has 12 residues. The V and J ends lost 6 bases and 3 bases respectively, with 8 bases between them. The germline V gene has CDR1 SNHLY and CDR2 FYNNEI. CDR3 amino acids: CASRRRDTEAFF. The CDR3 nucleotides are TGTGCCAGCAGAAGACGGGACACTGAAGCTTTCTTT.

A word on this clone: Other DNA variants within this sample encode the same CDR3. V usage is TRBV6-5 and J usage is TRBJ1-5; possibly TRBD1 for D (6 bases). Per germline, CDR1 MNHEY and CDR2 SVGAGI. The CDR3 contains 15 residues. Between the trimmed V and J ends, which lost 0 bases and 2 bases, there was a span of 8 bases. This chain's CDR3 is CASSYSNRGNQPQHF. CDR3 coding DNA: TGTGCCAGCAGTTACTCGAACAGGGGCAATCAGCCCCAGCATTTT.

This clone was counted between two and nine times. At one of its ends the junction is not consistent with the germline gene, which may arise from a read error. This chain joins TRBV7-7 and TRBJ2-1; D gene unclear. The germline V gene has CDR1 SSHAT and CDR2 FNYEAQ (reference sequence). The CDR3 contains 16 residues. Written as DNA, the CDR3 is TGTGCTAGCAGCCCCAACTTGAGGTTGGGGTACAATGAGCAGTTCTTC. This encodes CASSPNLRLGYNEQFF.

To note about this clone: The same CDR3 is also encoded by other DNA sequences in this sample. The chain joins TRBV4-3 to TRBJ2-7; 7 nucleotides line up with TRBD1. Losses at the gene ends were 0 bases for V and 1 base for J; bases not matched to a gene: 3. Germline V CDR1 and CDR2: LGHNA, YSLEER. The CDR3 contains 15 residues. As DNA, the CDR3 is TGCGCCAGCAGCCAAGAGGCAGGGGGATCCTACGAGCAGTACTTC. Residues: CASSQEAGGSYEQYF.

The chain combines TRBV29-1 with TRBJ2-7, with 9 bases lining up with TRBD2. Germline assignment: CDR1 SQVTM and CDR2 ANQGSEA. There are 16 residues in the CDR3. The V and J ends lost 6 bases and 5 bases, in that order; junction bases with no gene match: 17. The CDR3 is CSVVGLVASGDHEQYF. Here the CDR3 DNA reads TGCAGCGTCGTAGGTTTAGTGGCTAGCGGGGACCACGAGCAGTACTTC.

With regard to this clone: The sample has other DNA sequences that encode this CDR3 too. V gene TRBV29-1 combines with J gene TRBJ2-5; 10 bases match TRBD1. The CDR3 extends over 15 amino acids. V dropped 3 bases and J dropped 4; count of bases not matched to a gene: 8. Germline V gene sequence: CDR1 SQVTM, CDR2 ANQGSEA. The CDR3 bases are TGCAGCGTTGAGGGGACAGGGGCCGTAGGAGAGACCCAGTACTTC. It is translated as CSVEGTGAVGETQYF.